One sample yielded the 6 T cell receptor beta chains listed below, sequenced in a study of cytomegalovirus exposure and HLA in healthy donors. The PCR ran on 60 Vbeta and 13 Jbeta primers. The data were produced by immunoSEQ multiplex PCR, yet TCRdb's version contains in-frame clones alone and is incomplete. The sample records 150,000 or so clones, approximately 71% being singletons. The sequenced material came from PBMCs. Receptor source: a man younger than 30 in good health and CMV-seropositive.

The chain couples TRBV6-5 to TRBJ2-1; 10 bases fit TRBD1. Germline V gives CDR1 MNHEY, CDR2 SVGAGI. V gave up 3 bases and J gave up 8 bases; unmatched junction bases: 4. The CDR3 length is 14 residues. CDR3 loop: CASSYRDRGYEQFF. DNA of the CDR3: TGTGCCAGCAGTTATAGGGACAGGGGCTATGAGCAGTTCTTC.

The chain recombines TRBV6-1 with TRBJ1-5; D remains ambiguous. The ends were cut back, 1 base at V and 6 bases at J, with 7 bases in the middle. CDR3 size: 13 residues. Germline V gene sequence: CDR1 MNHNS, CDR2 SASEGT. The CDR3 DNA sequence: TGTGCCAGCAGTGAAGTTAAGAGTCAGCCCCAGCATTTT. Encoded protein: CASSEVKSQPQHF.

The J gene is TRBJ2-1, the V gene TRBV9; D is perhaps TRBD1 (6 bases). V was trimmed by 5 bases and J by 1 base, leaving 13 bases between them. The germline CDR1 and CDR2 sequences are SGDLS and YYNGEE. This CDR3 contains 15 residues. CDR3 loop: CASRNGQGSYNEQFF. Here the CDR3 DNA reads TGTGCCAGCAGGAACGGCCAGGGGTCCTACAATGAGCAGTTCTTC. Full variable domain (remainder filled in from reference TRBV9 and TRBJ2-1): DSGVTQTPKHLITATGQRVTLRCSPRSGDLSVYWYQQSLDQGLQFLIQYYNGEERAKGNILERFSAQQFPDLHSELNLSSLELGDSALYFCASRNGQGSYNEQFFGPGTRLTVL.

The J gene is TRBJ1-2, the V gene TRBV27; TRBD1 aligns across 7 bases. The V gene end was trimmed by 6 bases and the J gene end by 7 bases; junction bases not matched to a gene: 8. Looked up from germline, CDR1 is MNHEY and CDR2 is SMNVEV (reference sequence). This CDR3 is built from 13 residues. The CDR3 sequence is CASRDPGQRGYTF. CDR3 nucleotides: TGTGCCAGCAGGGACCCGGGACAGCGTGGCTACACCTTC.

The V call is TRBV7-9, the J call TRBJ1-5, with TRBD1 as a possible D gene (5 bases). The ends were cut back, 6 bases at V and 2 bases at J, with 23 bases in the middle. This CDR3 is built from 18 residues. Looked up from germline, CDR1 is SEHNR and CDR2 is FQNEAQ (reference sequence). CDR3 DNA: TGTGCCAGCAGTCCCGGATGGAACGGGGGTTCGGGCAATCAGCCCCAGCATTTT. Its protein is CASSPGWNGGSGNQPQHF. The full variable domain, its missing parts supplied by reference TRBV7-9 and TRBJ1-5, is DTGVSQNPRHKITKRGQNVTFRCDPISEHNRLYWYRQTLGQGPEFLTYFQNEAQLEKSRLLSDRFSAERPKGSFSTLEIQRTEQGDSAMYLCASSPGWNGGSGNQPQHFGDGTRLSIL.

The chain couples TRBV19 to TRBJ1-1; 7 bases are a match to TRBD1. The trim removed 6 bases at V and 1 base at J, leaving 2 bases unmatched. The CDR3 totals 13 residues. Germline CDR1 and CDR2: LNHDA and SQIVND (reference sequence). The CDR3 is CASRRQGNTEAFF. The DNA of the CDR3 is TGTGCCAGTAGAAGACAGGGGAACACTGAAGCTTTCTTT.